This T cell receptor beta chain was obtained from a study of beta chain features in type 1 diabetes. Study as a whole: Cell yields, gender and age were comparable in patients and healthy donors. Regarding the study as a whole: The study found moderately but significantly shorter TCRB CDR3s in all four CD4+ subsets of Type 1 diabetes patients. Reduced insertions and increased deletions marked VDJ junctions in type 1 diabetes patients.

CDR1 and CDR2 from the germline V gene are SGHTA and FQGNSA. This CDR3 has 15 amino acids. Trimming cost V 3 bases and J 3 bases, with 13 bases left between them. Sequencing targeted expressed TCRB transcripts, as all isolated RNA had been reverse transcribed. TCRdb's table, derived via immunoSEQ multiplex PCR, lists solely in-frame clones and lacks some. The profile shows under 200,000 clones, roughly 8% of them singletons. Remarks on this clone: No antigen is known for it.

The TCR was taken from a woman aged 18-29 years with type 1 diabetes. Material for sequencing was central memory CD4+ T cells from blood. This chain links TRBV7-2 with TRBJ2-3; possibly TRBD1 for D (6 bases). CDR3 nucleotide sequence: TGTGCCAGCAGCTTCGGACAGTGGAGGACAGATACGCAGTATTTT. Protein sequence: CASSFGQWRTDTQYF.